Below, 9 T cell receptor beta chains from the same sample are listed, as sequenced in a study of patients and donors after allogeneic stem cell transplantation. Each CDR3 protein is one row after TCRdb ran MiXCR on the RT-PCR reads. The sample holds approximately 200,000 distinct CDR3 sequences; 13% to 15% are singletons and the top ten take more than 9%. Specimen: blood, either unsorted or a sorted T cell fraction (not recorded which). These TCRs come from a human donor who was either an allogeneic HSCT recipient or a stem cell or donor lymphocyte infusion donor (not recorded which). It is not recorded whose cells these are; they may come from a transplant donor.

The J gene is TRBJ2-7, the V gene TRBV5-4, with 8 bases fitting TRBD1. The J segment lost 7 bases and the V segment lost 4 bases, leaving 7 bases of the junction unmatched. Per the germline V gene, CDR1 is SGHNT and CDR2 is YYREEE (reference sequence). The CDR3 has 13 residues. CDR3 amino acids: CASSPDRVGEQYF. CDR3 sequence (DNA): TGTGCCAGCAGCCCGGACAGGGTCGGGGAGCAGTACTTC.

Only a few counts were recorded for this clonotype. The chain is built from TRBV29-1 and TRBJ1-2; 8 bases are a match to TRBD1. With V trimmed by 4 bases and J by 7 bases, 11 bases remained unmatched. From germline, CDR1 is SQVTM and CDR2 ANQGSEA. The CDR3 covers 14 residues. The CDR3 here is CSVADREGISGYTF. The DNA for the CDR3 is TGCAGCGTTGCGGACAGGGAGGGAATTAGTGGCTACACCTTC.

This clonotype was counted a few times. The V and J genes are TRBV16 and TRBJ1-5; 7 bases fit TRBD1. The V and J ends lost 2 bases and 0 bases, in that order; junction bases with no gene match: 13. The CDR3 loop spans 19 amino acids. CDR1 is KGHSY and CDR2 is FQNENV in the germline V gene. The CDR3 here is CASSQGDRSTLNSNQPQHF. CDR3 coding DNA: TGTGCCAGCAGCCAAGGGGACAGAAGCACCTTAAATAGCAATCAGCCCCAGCATTTT.

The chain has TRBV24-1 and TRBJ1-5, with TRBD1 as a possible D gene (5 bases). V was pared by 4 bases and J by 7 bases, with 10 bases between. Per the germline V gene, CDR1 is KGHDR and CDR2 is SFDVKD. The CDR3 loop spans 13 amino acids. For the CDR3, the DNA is TGTGCCACCAGTGACGCCGGGGCGCAGCCCCAGCATTTT. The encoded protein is CATSDAGAQPQHF.

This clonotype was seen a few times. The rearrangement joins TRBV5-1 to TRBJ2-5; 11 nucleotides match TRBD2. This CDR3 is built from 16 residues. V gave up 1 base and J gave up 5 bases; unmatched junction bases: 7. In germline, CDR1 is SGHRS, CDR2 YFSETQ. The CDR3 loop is CASSLSPSGGRETQYF. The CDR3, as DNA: TGCGCCAGCAGCTTGAGTCCTAGCGGGGGGCGTGAGACCCAGTACTTC.

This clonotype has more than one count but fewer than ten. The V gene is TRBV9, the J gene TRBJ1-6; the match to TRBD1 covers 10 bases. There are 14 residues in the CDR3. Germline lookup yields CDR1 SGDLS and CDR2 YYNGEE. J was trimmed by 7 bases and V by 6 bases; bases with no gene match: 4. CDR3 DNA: TGTGCCAGCAACAAGGGACAGGGGAATTCACCCCTCCACTTT. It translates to CASNKGQGNSPLHF.

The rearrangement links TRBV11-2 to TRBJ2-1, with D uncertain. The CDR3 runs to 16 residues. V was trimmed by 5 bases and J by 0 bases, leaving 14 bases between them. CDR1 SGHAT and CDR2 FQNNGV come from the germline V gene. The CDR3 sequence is CASSRVVASSYNEQFF. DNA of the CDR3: TGTGCCAGCAGCCGTGTGGTTGCTAGCTCCTACAATGAGCAGTTCTTC.

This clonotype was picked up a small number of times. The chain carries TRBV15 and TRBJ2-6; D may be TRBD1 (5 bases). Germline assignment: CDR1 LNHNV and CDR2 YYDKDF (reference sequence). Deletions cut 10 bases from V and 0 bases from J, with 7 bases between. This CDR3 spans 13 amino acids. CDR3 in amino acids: CAIRDSGANVLTF. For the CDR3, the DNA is TGTGCCATCAGGGACTCTGGGGCCAACGTCCTGACTTTC.

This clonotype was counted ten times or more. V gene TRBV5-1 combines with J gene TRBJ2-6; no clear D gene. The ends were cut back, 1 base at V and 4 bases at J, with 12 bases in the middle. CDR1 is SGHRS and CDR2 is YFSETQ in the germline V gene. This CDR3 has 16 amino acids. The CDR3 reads CASSLRPGAGANVLTF. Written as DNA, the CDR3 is TGCGCCAGCAGCTTGCGACCCGGTGCAGGGGCCAACGTCCTGACTTTC.